These T cell receptor beta chains were read from a single sample in a study of graft-versus-host responses after intestinal transplantation. Their antigen targets remain unknown. This table comes from immunoSEQ multiplex PCR, and its TCRdb copy is limited to in-frame clones, with some not included. Here the sample spans tens of thousands of clones, 80% to 90% being singletons. The starting material was unstimulated CD8+ T cells sorted from spleen or lymph node cells, obtained before intestinal transplant. The receptors derive from a human donor who received an intestinal transplant. Each CDR3 is given without its conserved first and last residue. The order of the fields is clone size, J gene, V gene, CDR3 protein. Expanded clones are given a class, and other clones once, few, many or no size at all.

abundance: .
j_gene: TRBJ2-2
v_gene: TRBV15
CDR3aa: ATSRGDRQETGELF

abundance: few
j_gene: TRBJ2-2
v_gene: TRBV6-1
CDR3aa: ASSEGTSTGELF

abundance: .
j_gene: TRBJ2-2
v_gene: TRBV9
CDR3aa: ASSHRDKFPGELF

abundance: .
j_gene: TRBJ2-5
v_gene: TRBV9
CDR3aa: ASSESTEAETQY

abundance: .
j_gene: TRBJ2-5
v_gene: TRBV7-7
CDR3aa: ASSFGPEGGETQY

abundance: .
j_gene: TRBJ2-1
v_gene: TRBV6-5
CDR3aa: ASSWVGGVEQF

abundance: few
j_gene: TRBJ2-7
v_gene: TRBV19
CDR3aa: ASSASGWLAGVEQY

abundance: .
j_gene: TRBJ2-2
v_gene: TRBV15
CDR3aa: ATSRAGNTGELF

abundance: .
j_gene: TRBJ2-7
v_gene: TRBV6-1
CDR3aa: ASSGGDRAFYEQY

abundance: .
j_gene: TRBJ2-6
v_gene: TRBV7-9
CDR3aa: ASSLTGKANVLT

abundance: .
j_gene: TRBJ1-2
v_gene: TRBV4-2
CDR3aa: ASSQIQDNYGYT

abundance: few
j_gene: TRBJ2-7
v_gene: TRBV7-2
CDR3aa: ASSLVFYEQY

abundance: .
j_gene: TRBJ2-7
v_gene: TRBV28
CDR3aa: ASSPAHKGGEQY

abundance: .
j_gene: TRBJ2-5
v_gene: TRBV5-1
CDR3aa: ASSPGLAGGSETQY

abundance: .
j_gene: TRBJ2-1
v_gene: TRBV27
CDR3aa: ASSLVTSGRWVEQF

abundance: .
j_gene: TRBJ1-2
v_gene: TRBV30
CDR3aa: AYEQGVQHGYT

abundance: .
j_gene: TRBJ2-2
v_gene: TRBV15
CDR3aa: AATGGTGELF

abundance: .
j_gene: TRBJ1-3
v_gene: TRBV5-1
CDR3aa: ASSYHFGNTIY

abundance: .
j_gene: TRBJ2-7
v_gene: TRBV27
CDR3aa: ASSSGVSYEQY

abundance: .
j_gene: TRBJ2-1
v_gene: TRBV28
CDR3aa: ASSPRVAGEQF

abundance: .
j_gene: TRBJ2-7
v_gene: TRBV4-1
CDR3aa: ASSQGTGGQSYEQY

abundance: .
j_gene: TRBJ2-1
v_gene: TRBV4-2
CDR3aa: ASSDGWFGSAGEQF

abundance: .
j_gene: TRBJ2-3
v_gene: TRBV2
CDR3aa: ASSEYSLLGGDTQY

abundance: .
j_gene: TRBJ2-7
v_gene: TRBV9
CDR3aa: ASSVEASADAYEQY

abundance: .
j_gene: TRBJ1-4
v_gene: TRBV27
CDR3aa: ASSLWAGLGEKLF

abundance: .
j_gene: TRBJ2-3
v_gene: TRBV6-1
CDR3aa: ASSEALPAGLTDTQY

abundance: .
j_gene: TRBJ2-1
v_gene: TRBV28
CDR3aa: ASSSWMGALNEQF

abundance: few
j_gene: TRBJ2-1
v_gene: TRBV28
CDR3aa: ASSLREMGNEQF

abundance: few
j_gene: TRBJ2-7
v_gene: TRBV13
CDR3aa: ASSPGRVYEQY

abundance: .
j_gene: TRBJ2-2
v_gene: TRBV28
CDR3aa: ASSADRGYTGELF

abundance: .
j_gene: TRBJ2-1
v_gene: TRBV27
CDR3aa: ASSWSRNNEQF

abundance: .
j_gene: TRBJ2-7
v_gene: TRBV4-1
CDR3aa: ASSQEGGSTYEQY

abundance: .
j_gene: TRBJ1-6
v_gene: TRBV6-5
CDR3aa: ASSPDRFYNSPLH

abundance: .
j_gene: TRBJ2-5
v_gene: TRBV28
CDR3aa: ASTWGPGETQY

abundance: .
j_gene: TRBJ1-2
v_gene: TRBV28
CDR3aa: ASSLWTGEDYGYT

abundance: .
j_gene: TRBJ1-3
v_gene: TRBV27
CDR3aa: ASMGQGEGNTIY

abundance: .
j_gene: TRBJ1-2
v_gene: TRBV30
CDR3aa: AVLQGSSNYGYT

abundance: .
j_gene: TRBJ1-1
v_gene: TRBV6-1
CDR3aa: ASSESPQGAIRTEAF

abundance: .
j_gene: TRBJ2-7
v_gene: TRBV5-4
CDR3aa: ASSLGRELNEQY

abundance: .
j_gene: TRBJ2-1
v_gene: TRBV2
CDR3aa: ASSEGRGGRDEQF

abundance: .
j_gene: TRBJ2-3
v_gene: TRBV7-3
CDR3aa: ASSARAGNADTQY

abundance: .
j_gene: TRBJ1-2
v_gene: TRBV6-5
CDR3aa: ASSYGTGANYGYT

abundance: medium-sized
j_gene: TRBJ2-1
v_gene: TRBV6-4
CDR3aa: ASSDGLAGSEQF

abundance: .
j_gene: TRBJ1-4
v_gene: TRBV30
CDR3aa: AWSGRVTNEKLF

abundance: .
j_gene: TRBJ1-2
v_gene: TRBV9
CDR3aa: ASSPDRQKRYGYT

abundance: .
j_gene: TRBJ2-5
v_gene: TRBV6-6
CDR3aa: ASTAGERETQY

abundance: .
j_gene: TRBJ1-5
v_gene: TRBV4-1
CDR3aa: ASSLSWTGGNQPQH

abundance: .
j_gene: TRBJ1-1
v_gene: TRBV6-5
CDR3aa: ASSYSTGDDTEAF

abundance: .
j_gene: TRBJ2-7
v_gene: TRBV30
CDR3aa: AWSVVGVSEQY

abundance: .
j_gene: TRBJ2-1
v_gene: TRBV15
CDR3aa: ATRTGTSGPF

abundance: .
j_gene: TRBJ1-2
v_gene: TRBV4-1
CDR3aa: ASSQYTGAGSSYT

abundance: .
j_gene: TRBJ1-1
v_gene: TRBV5-3
CDR3aa: ARSSPQGRDTEAF

abundance: .
j_gene: TRBJ2-1
v_gene: TRBV27
CDR3aa: ASMGLATYNEQF

abundance: .
j_gene: TRBJ1-2
v_gene: TRBV5-4
CDR3aa: ASSLGDRVGT

abundance: .
j_gene: TRBJ2-7
v_gene: TRBV6-8
CDR3aa: ASSWRPGQGNDEQY

abundance: .
j_gene: TRBJ2-1
v_gene: TRBV29-1
CDR3aa: SVDGLAGSSYNEQF

abundance: .
j_gene: TRBJ2-3
v_gene: TRBV4-1
CDR3aa: ASSQGLASGTDTQY

abundance: .
j_gene: TRBJ1-2
v_gene: TRBV28
CDR3aa: ASRTRGRRGYT